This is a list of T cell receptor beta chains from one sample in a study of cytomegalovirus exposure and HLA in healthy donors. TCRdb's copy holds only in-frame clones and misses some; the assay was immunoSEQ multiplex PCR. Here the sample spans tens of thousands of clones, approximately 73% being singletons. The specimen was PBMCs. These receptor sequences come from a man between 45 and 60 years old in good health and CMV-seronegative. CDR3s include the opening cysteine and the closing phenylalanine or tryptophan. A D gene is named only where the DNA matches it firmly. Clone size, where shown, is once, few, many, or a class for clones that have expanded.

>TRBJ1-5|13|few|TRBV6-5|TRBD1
CASSYQGEQPQHF
TGTGCCAGCAGTTACCAGGGGGAACAGCCCCAGCATTTT
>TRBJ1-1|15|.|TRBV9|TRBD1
CASSVGGDRGSEAFF
TGTGCCAGCAGCGTAGGGGGGGACAGGGGGTCTGAAGCTTTCTTT
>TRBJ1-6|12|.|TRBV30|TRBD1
CAWGQGSSPLHF
TGTGCCTGGGGACAGGGAAGCTCACCCCTCCACTTT
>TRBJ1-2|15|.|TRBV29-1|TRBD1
CSVEDSDRGESGYTF
TGCAGCGTCGAAGACTCGGACAGGGGGGAGAGTGGCTACACCTTC
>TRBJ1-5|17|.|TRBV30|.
CAWSQTGLGLSNQPQHF
TGTGCCTGGAGTCAAACAGGGTTGGGGTTGAGCAATCAGCCCCAGCATTTT
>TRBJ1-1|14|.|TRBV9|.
CASTVDSKNTEAFF
TGTGCCAGCACGGTGGACAGCAAGAACACTGAAGCTTTCTTT
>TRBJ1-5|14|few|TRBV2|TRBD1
CASRGTVSNQPQHF
TGTGCCAGCAGGGGGACAGTTAGCAATCAGCCCCAGCATTTT
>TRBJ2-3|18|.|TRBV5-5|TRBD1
CASSFLLRDRVNTDTQYF
TGTGCCAGCAGCTTCCTTTTGAGAGACAGGGTCAACACAGATACGCAGTATTTT
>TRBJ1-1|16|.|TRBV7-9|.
CASAAGGHPFVTEAFF
TGTGCCAGCGCGGCGGGAGGACACCCTTTCGTCACTGAAGCTTTCTTT
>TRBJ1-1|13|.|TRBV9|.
CASSVTRDTEAFF
TGTGCCAGCAGCGTAACCCGGGACACTGAAGCTTTCTTT
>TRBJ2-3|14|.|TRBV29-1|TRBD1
CSVEETGLTDTQYF
TGCAGCGTCGAAGAGACAGGGCTCACAGATACGCAGTATTTT
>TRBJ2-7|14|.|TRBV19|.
CASSLVSGSYEQYF
TGTGCCAGCTCACTGGTTTCCGGCTCCTACGAGCAGTACTTC
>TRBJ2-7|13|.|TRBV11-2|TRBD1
CASSDRGWGEQYF
TGTGCCAGCAGCGACAGGGGTTGGGGAGAGCAGTACTTC
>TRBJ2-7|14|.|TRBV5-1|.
CASSLDEGSYEQYF
TGCGCCAGCAGCTTGGATGAGGGCTCCTACGAGCAGTACTTC
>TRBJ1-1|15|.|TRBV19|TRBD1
CASSPARTGVTEAFF
TGTGCCAGTAGTCCTGCGCGGACAGGGGTCACTGAAGCTTTCTTT
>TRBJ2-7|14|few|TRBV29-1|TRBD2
CSVATSAFSYEQYF
TGCAGCGTTGCGACTAGCGCATTCTCCTACGAGCAGTACTTC
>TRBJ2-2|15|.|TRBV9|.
CASSAPGTNTGELFF
TGTGCCAGCAGCGCGCCCGGGACAAACACCGGGGAGCTGTTTTTT
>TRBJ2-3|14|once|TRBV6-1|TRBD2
CAIQTSGGGDTQYF
TGTGCCATCCAAACTAGCGGGGGCGGGGATACGCAGTATTTT
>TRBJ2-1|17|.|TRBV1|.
CTSSQGIAGGHYNEQFF
TGCACCAGCAGCCAAGGGATCGCGGGGGGCCACTACAATGAGCAGTTCTTC
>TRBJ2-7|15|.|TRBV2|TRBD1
CASNDKQGAFYEQYF
TGTGCCAGCAATGATAAACAGGGGGCTTTCTACGAGCAGTACTTC
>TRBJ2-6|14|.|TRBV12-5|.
CASLRDPGANVLTF
TGTGCTAGTTTGAGGGATCCTGGGGCCAACGTCCTGACTTTC
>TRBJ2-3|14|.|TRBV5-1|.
CASSLLIVTDTQYF
TGCGCCAGCAGCTTGTTAATTGTCACAGATACGCAGTATTTT
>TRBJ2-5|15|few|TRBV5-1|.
CASSLGPRDGETQYF
TGCGCCAGCAGCTTGGGCCCCAGGGATGGGGAGACCCAGTACTTC
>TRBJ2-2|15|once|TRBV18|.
CASSSAGTNTGELFF
TGTGCCAGCTCATCGGCCGGGACGAACACCGGGGAGCTGTTTTTT
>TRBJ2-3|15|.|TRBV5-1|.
CASSFLASSTDTQYF
TGCGCCAGCAGCTTCCTCGCTAGTAGCACAGATACGCAGTATTTT
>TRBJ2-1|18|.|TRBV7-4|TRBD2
CASSISGGPTSPYNEQFF
TGTGCCAGCAGCATTAGCGGGGGGCCGACTAGCCCTTACAATGAGCAGTTCTTC
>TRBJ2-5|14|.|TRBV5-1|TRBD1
CASRLQDRSETQYF
TGCGCCAGCCGCCTCCAGGACAGGTCAGAGACCCAGTACTTC
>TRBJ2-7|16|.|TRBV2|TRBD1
CASRRAPGTASYEQYF
TGTGCCAGCAGACGCGCCCCCGGGACAGCTTCCTACGAGCAGTACTTC
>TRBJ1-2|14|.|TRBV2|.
CASSEDRTNYGYTF
TGTGCCAGCAGTGAAGACAGGACCAACTATGGCTACACCTTC
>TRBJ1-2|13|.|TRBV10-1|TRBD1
CASSDTQGDGYTF
TGCGCCAGCAGTGATACACAGGGGGACGGCTACACCTTC
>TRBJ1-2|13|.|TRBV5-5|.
CASSLGGMGGYTF
TGTGCCAGCAGCTTGGGAGGGATGGGTGGCTACACCTTC
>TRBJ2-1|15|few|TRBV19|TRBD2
CASSMGGAFYNEQFF
TGTGCCAGTAGTATGGGAGGGGCCTTTTACAATGAGCAGTTCTTC
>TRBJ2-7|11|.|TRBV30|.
CAWLTSYEQYF
TGTGCCTGGCTCACTTCCTACGAGCAGTACTTC
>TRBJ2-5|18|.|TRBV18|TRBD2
CASSPTSGGPLPQETQYF
TGTGCCAGCTCACCGACTAGCGGGGGCCCACTTCCACAAGAGACCCAGTACTTC
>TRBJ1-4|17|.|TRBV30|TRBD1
CAWSVETGAQANEKLFF
TGTGCCTGGAGTGTAGAGACAGGGGCACAGGCTAATGAAAAACTGTTTTTT
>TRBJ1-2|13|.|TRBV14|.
CASSQWKGVGYTF
TGTGCCAGCAGCCAATGGAAGGGGGTTGGCTACACCTTC
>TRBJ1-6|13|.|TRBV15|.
CATSRDLMSPLHF
TGTGCCACCAGCAGAGATCTTATGTCACCCCTCCACTTT
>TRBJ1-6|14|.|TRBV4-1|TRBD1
CASSQGTGSWALHF
TGCGCCAGCAGCCAAGGGACAGGGAGTTGGGCCCTCCACTTT
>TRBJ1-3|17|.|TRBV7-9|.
CSSSPDPTGPSGNTIYF
TGTTCCAGCAGCCCCGACCCGACAGGACCCTCTGGAAACACCATATATTTT
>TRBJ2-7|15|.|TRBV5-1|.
CASSLAQRNGYEQYF
TGCGCCAGCAGCTTGGCCCAGAGGAACGGCTACGAGCAGTACTTC
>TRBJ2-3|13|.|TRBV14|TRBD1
CASRERGRDTQYF
TGTGCCAGCCGGGAAAGGGGGCGAGATACGCAGTATTTT
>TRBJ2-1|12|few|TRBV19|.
CASSQAATEQFF
TGTGCCAGTAGCCAAGCCGCGACAGAGCAGTTCTTC
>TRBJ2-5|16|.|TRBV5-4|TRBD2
CASSSYASGARETQYF
TGTGCCAGCAGCTCCTACGCTAGCGGGGCCCGGGAGACCCAGTACTTC
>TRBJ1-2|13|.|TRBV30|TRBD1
CAWSAWDRVGCTF
TGTGCCTGGAGCGCCTGGGACAGGGTGGGCTGCACCTTC
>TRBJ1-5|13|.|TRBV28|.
CASSSRDKRPQHF
TGTGCCAGCAGTAGCAGGGATAAGAGGCCCCAGCATTTT
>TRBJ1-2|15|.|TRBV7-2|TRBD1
CASSVRDRGYYGYTF
TGTGCCAGCAGCGTCCGGGACAGGGGATACTATGGCTACACCTTC
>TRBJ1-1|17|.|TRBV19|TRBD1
CASSILRQGRLGTEAFF
TGTGCCAGTAGTATACTTAGACAGGGGCGTTTGGGCACTGAAGCTTTCTTT
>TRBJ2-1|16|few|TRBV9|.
CASSVVGGGLSNEQFF
TGTGCCAGCAGCGTCGTAGGAGGGGGCTTAAGCAATGAGCAGTTCTTC
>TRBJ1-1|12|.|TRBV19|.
CASSGGAPEAFF
TGTGCCAGTAGTGGGGGGGCACCTGAAGCTTTCTTT
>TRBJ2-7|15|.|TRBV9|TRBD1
CASSVGVQGAREQYF
TGTGCCAGCAGCGTAGGGGTCCAGGGGGCGCGGGAGCAGTACTTC
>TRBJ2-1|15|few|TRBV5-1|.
CASSFTGTSYNEQFF
TGCGCCAGCAGCTTTACGGGAACCTCCTACAATGAGCAGTTCTTC
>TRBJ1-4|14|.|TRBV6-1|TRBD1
CASSGDREGEKLFF
TGTGCCAGCAGTGGGGACAGGGAGGGCGAAAAACTGTTTTTT
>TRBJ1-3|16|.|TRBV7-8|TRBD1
CASSSIRGFSGNTIYF
TGTGCCAGCAGCTCGATCAGGGGGTTCTCTGGAAACACCATATATTTT
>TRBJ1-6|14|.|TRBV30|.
CAWDGHPNNSPLHF
TGTGCCTGGGACGGACATCCGAATAATTCACCCCTCCACTTT
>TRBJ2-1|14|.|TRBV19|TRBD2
CATRKTSGKNEQFF
TGTGCCACCCGAAAAACTAGCGGGAAGAATGAGCAGTTCTTC